What follows describes a single T cell receptor beta chain. These data originate in a study of blood T cell repertoires in COVID-19. TCRdb keeps only in-frame clones here, not all; method: immunoSEQ multiplex PCR. Among hundreds of thousands of clones listed, around 85% were seen once. V lost 3 bases and J lost 1, with 7 bases in between. This CDR3 is built from 14 residues. Germline V gives CDR1 ENHRY, CDR2 SYGVKD. The receptor's source is a man aged 40-49 years who had recovered from COVID-19. What was sequenced was PBMCs or T cells enriched from blood (not recorded which). J is TRBJ2-1 and V is TRBV10-3, with D unclear. CDR3 coding DNA: TGTGCCATCAGTGACCCGGTTTCCTACAATGAGCAGTTCTTC. Amino acid sequence: CAISDPVSYNEQFF.